This TCR beta chain was captured by sequencing in a study of shared clonotypes between healthy human individuals. Study-level results: In this cohort, only blood was sampled, and tissue repertoires likely differ. Non-shared clonotypes were found to have lower generation probabilities than the clonotypes that were shared by all four of the sorted-subset donors.

Remarks on this clone: Its antigen remains unidentified.

Researchers ran the assay at a deep level. Original handling: Filtering of immunoSEQ junctional sequences could not match full-length read filtering. TCRdb keeps only in-frame clones here, not all; method: immunoSEQ multiplex PCR. Clone size and the V and J calls come from that table; the DNA yielded D and trimming. The repertoire holds about 1,900,000 clones, with roughly 94% as singletons. Germline values: CDR1 MNHEY, CDR2 SVGAGI. The CDR3 runs 14 residues. Trimming stripped 4 bases from V and 5 bases from J, with 12 bases between. Naive CD8 cells were CD45RO-negative, positively selected for CCR7, excluding terminally differentiated effector memory CD45RA+ cells.

The chain has TRBV6-5 and TRBJ2-1, with D perhaps TRBD1 (6 bases). The sequence was collected from a man between 18 and 29 years old in good health. The sequenced sample consisted of naive CD8+ T cells sorted from blood. Written as DNA, the CDR3 is TGTGCCAGCAGTTTTGGGGGCGCGAACAATGAGCAGTTCTTC. It yields the protein CASSFGGANNEQFF.